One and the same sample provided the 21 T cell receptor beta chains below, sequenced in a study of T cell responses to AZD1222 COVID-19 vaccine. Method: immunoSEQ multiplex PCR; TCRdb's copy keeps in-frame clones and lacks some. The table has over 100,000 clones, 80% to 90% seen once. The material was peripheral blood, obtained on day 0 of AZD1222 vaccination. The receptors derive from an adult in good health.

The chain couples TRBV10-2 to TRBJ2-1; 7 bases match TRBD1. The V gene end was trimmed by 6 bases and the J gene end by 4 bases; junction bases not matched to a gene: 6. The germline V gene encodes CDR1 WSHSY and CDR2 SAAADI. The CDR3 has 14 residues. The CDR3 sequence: CASSPGTAYNEQFF. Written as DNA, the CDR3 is TGCGCCAGCAGCCCGGGGACAGCGTACAATGAGCAGTTCTTC.

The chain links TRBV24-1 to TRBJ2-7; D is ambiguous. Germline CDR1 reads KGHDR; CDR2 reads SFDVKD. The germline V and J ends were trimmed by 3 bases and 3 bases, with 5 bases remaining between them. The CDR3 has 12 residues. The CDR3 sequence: CATSDRGYEQYF. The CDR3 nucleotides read TGTGCCACCAGTGATCGCGGCTACGAGCAGTACTTC.

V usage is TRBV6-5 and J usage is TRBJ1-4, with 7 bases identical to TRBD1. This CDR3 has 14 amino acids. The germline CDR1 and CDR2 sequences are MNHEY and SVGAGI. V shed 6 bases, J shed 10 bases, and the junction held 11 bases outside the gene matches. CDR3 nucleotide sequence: TGTGCCAGCAGGGATCGACAGGGACAGCGAAAACTGTTTTTT. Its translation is CASRDRQGQRKLFF.

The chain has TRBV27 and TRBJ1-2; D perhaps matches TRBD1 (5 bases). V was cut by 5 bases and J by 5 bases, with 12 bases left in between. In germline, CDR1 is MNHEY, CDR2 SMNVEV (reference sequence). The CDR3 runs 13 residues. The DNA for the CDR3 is TGTGCCAGCAGTCCGGAGGGGAGGTATGGCTACACCTTC. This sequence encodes CASSPEGRYGYTF.

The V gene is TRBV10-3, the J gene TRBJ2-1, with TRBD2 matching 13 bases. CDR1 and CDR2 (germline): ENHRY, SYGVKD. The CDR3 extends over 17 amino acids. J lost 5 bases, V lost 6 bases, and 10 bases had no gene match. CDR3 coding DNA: TGTGCCATCAGCACTAGCGGGAGGGCCGCGTTCGACAATGAGCAGTTCTTC. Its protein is CAISTSGRAAFDNEQFF.

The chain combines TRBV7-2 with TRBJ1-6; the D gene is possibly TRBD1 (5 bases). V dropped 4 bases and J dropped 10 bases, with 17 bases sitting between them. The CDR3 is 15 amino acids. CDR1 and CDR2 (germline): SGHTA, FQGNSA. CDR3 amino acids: CASSSLGANSSPLHF. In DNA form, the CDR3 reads TGTGCCAGCAGCTCCCTCGGGGCGAACTCGTCACCCCTCCACTTT.

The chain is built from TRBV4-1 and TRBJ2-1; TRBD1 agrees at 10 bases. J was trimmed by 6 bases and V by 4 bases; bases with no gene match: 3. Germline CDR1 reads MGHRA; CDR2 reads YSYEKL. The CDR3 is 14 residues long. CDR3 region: CASSLRTGGNEQFF. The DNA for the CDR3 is TGCGCCAGCAGCCTCCGGACAGGGGGCAATGAGCAGTTCTTC.

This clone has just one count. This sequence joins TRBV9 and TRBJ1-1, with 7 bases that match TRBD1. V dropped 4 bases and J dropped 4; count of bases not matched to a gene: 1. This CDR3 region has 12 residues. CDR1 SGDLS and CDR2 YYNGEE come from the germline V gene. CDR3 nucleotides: TGTGCCAGCAGCAGACAGGGCACTGAAGCTTTCTTT. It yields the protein CASSRQGTEAFF.

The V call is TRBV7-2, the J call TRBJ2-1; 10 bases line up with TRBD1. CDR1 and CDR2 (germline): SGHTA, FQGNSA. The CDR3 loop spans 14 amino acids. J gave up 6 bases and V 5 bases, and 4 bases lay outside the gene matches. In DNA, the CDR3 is TGTGCCAGCAGCATGGGGACAGGGGTCAATGAGCAGTTCTTC. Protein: CASSMGTGVNEQFF.

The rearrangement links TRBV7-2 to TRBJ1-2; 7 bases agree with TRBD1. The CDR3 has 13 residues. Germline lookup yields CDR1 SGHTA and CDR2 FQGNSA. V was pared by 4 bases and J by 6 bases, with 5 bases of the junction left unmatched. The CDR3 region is CASSSSTGDGYTF. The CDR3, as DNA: TGTGCCAGCAGCTCTTCCACAGGGGATGGCTACACCTTC. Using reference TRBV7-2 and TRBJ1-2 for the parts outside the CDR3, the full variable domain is GAGVSQSPSNKVTEKGKDVELRCDPISGHTALYWYRQSLGQGLEFLIYFQGNSAPDKSGLPSDRFSAERTGGSVSTLTIQRTQQEDSAVYLCASSSSTGDGYTFGSGTRLTVV.

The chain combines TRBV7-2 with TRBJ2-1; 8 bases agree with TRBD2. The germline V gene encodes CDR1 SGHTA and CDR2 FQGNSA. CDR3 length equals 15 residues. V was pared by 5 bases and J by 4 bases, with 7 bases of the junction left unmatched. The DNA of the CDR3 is TGTGCCAGCAGCGTTACTAGCGGAACTTACAATGAGCAGTTCTTC. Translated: CASSVTSGTYNEQFF.

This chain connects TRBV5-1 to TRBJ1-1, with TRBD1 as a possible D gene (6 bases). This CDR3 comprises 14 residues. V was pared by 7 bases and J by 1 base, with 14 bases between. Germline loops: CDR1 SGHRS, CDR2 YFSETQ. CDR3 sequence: CASSAPTGNTEAFF. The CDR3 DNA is TGCGCCAGCTCCGCACCGACAGGGAACACTGAAGCTTTCTTT.

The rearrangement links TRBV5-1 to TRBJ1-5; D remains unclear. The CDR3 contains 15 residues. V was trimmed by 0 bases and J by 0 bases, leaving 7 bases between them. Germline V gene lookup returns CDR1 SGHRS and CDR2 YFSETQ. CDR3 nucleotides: TGCGCCAGCAGCTTGGAAGGTTATAGCAATCAGCCCCAGCATTTT. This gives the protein CASSLEGYSNQPQHF.

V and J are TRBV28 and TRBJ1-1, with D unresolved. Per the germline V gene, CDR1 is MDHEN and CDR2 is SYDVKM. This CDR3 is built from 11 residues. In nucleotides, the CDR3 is TGTGGGACGGTAGGCAACACTGAAGCTTTCTTT. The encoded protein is CGTVGNTEAFF.

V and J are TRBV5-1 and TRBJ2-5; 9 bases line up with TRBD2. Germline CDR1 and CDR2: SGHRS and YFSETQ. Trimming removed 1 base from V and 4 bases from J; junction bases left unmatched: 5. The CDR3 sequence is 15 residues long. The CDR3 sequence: CASSLIAGEGETQYF. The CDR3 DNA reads TGCGCCAGCAGCTTGATAGCGGGAGAGGGAGAGACCCAGTACTTC.

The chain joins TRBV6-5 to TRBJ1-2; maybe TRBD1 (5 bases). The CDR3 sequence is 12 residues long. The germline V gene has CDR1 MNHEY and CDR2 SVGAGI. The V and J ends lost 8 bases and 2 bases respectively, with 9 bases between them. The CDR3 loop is CASPGTNYGYTF. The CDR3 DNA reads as TGTGCCAGCCCAGGGACCAACTATGGCTACACCTTC.

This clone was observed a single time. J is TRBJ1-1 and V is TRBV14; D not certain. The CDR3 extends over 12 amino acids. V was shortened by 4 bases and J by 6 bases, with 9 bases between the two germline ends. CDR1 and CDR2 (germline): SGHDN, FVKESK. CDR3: CASSPGYAEAFF. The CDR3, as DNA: TGTGCCAGCAGCCCAGGTTACGCTGAAGCTTTCTTT.

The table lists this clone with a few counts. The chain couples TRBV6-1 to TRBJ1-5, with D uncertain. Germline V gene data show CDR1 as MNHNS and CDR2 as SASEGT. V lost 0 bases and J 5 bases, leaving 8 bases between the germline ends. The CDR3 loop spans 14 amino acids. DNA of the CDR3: TGTGCCAGCAGTGAAGCGGCCAGCTATCAGCCCCAGCATTTT. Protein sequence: CASSEAASYQPQHF.

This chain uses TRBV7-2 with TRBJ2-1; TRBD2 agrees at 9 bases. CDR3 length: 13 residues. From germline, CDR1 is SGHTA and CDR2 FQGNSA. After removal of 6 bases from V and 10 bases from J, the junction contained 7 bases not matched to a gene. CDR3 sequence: CASSSSGAGEQFF. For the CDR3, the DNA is TGTGCCAGCAGTTCTAGCGGGGCAGGAGAGCAGTTCTTC.

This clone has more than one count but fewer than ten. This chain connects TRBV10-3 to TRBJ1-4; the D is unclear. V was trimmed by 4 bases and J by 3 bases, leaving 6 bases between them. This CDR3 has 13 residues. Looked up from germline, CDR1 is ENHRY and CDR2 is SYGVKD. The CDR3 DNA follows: TGTGCCATCAGTGCGACTGCTAATGAAAAACTGTTTTTT. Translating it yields CAISATANEKLFF.

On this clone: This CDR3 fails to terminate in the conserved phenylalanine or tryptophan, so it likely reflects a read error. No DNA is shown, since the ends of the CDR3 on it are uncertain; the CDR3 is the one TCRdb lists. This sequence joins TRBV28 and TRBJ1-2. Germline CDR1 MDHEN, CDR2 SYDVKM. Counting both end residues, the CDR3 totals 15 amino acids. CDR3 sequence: CASSLRGRAGRGSVL.